This T cell receptor beta chain derives from a study of blood T cell repertoires in COVID-19. From germline, CDR1 is SGHRS and CDR2 YFSETQ. The CDR3 extends over 15 amino acids. Trimming left V 3 bases short and J 0 bases short, with 13 bases between. Assay used: immunoSEQ multiplex PCR; TCRdb lists only in-frame clones, some missing. The sample consists of roughly 100,000 clones, just under 85% of them appearing once. Input material: peripheral blood. This TCR was sampled from a man between 40 and 49 years old with active or convalescent COVID-19. V is TRBV5-1 and J is TRBJ2-7; perhaps TRBD1 as D (7 bases). CDR3 loop: CASSWGDSYSYEQYF. In DNA, the CDR3 is TGCGCCAGCAGCTGGGGGGACAGTTACTCCTACGAGCAGTACTTC.